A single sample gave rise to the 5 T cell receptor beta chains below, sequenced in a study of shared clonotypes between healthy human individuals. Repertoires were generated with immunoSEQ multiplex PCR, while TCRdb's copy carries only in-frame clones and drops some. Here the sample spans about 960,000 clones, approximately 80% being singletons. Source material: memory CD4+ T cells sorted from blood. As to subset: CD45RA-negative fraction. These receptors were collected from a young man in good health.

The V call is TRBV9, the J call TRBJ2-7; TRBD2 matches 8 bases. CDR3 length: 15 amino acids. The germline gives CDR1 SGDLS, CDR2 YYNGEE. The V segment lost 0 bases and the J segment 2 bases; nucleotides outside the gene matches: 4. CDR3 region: CASSVGFSGTYEQYF. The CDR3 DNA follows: TGTGCCAGCAGCGTAGGTTTTAGCGGGACCTACGAGCAGTACTTC. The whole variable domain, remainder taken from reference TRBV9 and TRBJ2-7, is DSGVTQTPKHLITATGQRVTLRCSPRSGDLSVYWYQQSLDQGLQFLIQYYNGEERAKGNILERFSAQQFPDLHSELNLSSLELGDSALYFCASSVGFSGTYEQYFGPGTRLTVT.

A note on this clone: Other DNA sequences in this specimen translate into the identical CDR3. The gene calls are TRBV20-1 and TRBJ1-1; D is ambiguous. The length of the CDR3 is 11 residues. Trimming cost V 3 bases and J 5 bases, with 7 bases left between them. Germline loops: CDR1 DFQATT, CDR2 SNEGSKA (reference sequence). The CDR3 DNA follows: TGCAGTGCTAGTGAGAGGACTGAAGCTTTCTTT. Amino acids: CSASERTEAFF.

The CDR3 DNA reads as TGTGCCAGCAGCGCCACGACAGGGACGGGAGGCTACACCTTC. Translating gives CASSATTGTGGYTF. The chain links TRBV5-6 to TRBJ1-2; 7 nucleotides align to TRBD1. Trimming removed 4 bases from V and 8 bases from J; junction bases left unmatched: 11. The CDR3 is made up of 14 amino acids. Germline V gene lookup returns CDR1 SGHDT and CDR2 YYEEEE.

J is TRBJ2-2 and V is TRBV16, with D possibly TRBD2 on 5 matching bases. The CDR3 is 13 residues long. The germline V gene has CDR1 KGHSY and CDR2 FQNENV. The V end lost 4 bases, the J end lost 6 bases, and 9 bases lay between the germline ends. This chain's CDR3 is CASSRTSSGELFF. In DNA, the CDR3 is TGTGCCAGCAGCCGAACTAGTTCCGGGGAGCTGTTTTTT.

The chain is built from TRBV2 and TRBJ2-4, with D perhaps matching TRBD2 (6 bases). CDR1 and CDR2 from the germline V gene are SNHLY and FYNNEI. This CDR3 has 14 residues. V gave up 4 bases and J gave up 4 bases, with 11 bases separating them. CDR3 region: CASSADGGKNIQYF. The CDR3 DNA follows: TGTGCCAGCAGTGCTGACGGGGGAAAAAACATTCAGTACTTC.